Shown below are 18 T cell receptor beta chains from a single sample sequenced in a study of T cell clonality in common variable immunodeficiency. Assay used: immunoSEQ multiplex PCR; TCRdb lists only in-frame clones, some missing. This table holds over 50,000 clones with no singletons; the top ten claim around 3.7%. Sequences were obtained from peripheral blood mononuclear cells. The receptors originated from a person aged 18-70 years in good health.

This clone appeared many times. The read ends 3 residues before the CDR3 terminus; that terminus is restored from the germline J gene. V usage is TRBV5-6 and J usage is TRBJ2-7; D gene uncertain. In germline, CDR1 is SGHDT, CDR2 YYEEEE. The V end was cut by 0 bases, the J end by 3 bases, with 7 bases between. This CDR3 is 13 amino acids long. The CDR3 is CASSLGRIYEQYF. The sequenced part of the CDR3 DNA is TGTGCCAGCAGCTTGGGCAGGATCTACGAG.

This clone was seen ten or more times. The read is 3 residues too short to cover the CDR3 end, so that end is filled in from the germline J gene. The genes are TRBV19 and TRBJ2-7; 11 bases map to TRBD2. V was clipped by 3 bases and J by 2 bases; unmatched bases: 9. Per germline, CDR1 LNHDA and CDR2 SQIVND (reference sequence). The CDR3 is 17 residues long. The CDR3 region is CASSMVASGRLAYEQYF. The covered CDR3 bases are TGTGCCAGTAGTATGGTGGCTAGCGGGAGGCTGGCCTACGAG. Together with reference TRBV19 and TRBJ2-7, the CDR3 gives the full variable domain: DGGITQSPKYLFRKEGQNVTLSCEQNLNHDAMYWYRQDPGQGLRLIYYSQIVNDFQKGDIAEGYSVSREKKESFPLTVTSAQKNPTAFYLCASSMVASGRLAYEQYFGPGTRLTVT.

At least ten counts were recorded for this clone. The covered CDR3 bases are TGCAGCGCCCAGACTAGCGGGATAACTGGTGAG. It is translated as CSAQTSGITGE. The full CDR3 protein reads CSAQTSGITGEQFF. This sequence joins TRBV29-1 and TRBJ2-1, with 11 bases identical to TRBD2. Read sequence stops 3 residues before the CDR3 end, and the germline J gene provides the missing end. From germline, CDR1 is SQVTM and CDR2 ANQGSEA. The CDR3 is made up of 14 amino acids. Unmatched junction bases numbered 11, after V lost 7 bases and J lost 9 bases.

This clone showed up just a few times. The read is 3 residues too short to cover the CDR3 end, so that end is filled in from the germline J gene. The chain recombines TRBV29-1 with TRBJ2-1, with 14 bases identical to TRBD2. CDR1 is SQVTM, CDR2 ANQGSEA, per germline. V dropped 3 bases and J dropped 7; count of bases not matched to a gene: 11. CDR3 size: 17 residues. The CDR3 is CSVDFYLGTSGSNEQFF. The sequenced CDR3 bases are TGCAGCGTTGATTTTTATTTGGGGACTAGCGGGAGTAATGAG.

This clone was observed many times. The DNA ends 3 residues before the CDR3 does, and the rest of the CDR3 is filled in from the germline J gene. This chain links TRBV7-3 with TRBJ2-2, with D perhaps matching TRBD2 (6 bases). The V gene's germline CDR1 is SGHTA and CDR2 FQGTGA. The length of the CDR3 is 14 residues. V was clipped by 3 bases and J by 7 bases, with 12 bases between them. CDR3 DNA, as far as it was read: TGTGCCAGCAGCTTTCCTAGCGAAGGCGGGGAG. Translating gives CASSFPSEGGE. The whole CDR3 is CASSFPSEGGELFF.

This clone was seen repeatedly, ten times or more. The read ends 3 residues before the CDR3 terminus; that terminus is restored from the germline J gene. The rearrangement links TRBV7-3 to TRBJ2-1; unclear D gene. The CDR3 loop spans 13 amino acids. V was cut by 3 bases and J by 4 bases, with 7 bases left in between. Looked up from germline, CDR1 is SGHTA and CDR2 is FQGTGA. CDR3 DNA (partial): TGTGCCAGCAGCTTCACAGTATACAATGAG. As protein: CASSFTVYNE. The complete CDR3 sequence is CASSFTVYNEQFF. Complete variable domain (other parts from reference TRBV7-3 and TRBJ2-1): GAGVSQTPSNKVTEKGKYVELRCDPISGHTALYWYRQSLGQGPEFLIYFQGTGAADDSGLPNDRFFAVRPEGSVSTLKIQRTERGDSAVYLCASSFTVYNEQFFGPGTRLTVL.

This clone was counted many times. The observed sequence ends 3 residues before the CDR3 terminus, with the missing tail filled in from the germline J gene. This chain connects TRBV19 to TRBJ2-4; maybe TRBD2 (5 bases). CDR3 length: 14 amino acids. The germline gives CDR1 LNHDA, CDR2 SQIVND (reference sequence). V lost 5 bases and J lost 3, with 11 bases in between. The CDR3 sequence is CASSLGVVKNIQYF. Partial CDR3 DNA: TGTGCCAGTAGTCTCGGGGTAGTCAAAAACATT. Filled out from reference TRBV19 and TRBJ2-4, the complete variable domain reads DGGITQSPKYLFRKEGQNVTLSCEQNLNHDAMYWYRQDPGQGLRLIYYSQIVNDFQKGDIAEGYSVSREKKESFPLTVTSAQKNPTAFYLCASSLGVVKNIQYFGAGTRLSVL.

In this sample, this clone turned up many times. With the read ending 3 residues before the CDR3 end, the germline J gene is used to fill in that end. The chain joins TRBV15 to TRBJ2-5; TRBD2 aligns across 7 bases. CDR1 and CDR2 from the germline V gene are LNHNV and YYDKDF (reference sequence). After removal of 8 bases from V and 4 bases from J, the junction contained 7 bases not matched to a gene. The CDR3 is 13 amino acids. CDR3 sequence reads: CATGGRMGETQYF. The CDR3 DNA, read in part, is TGTGCCACCGGCGGGAGAATGGGAGAGACC.

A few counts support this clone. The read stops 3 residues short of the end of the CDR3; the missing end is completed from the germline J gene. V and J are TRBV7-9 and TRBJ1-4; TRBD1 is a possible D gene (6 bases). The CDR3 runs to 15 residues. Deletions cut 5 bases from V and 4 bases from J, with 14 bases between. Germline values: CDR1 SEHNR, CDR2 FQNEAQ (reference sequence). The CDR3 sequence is CASSPNRAGNEKLFF. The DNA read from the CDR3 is TGTGCCAGCAGCCCTAACAGGGCAGGTAATGAAAAA.

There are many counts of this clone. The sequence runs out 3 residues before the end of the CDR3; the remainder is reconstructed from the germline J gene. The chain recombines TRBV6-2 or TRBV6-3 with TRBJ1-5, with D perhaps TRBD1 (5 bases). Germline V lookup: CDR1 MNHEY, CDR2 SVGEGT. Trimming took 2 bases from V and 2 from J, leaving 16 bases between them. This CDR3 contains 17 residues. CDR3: CASSYQPGDWGNQPQHF. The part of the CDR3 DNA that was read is TGTGCCAGCAGTTACCAACCGGGGGACTGGGGCAATCAGCCC.

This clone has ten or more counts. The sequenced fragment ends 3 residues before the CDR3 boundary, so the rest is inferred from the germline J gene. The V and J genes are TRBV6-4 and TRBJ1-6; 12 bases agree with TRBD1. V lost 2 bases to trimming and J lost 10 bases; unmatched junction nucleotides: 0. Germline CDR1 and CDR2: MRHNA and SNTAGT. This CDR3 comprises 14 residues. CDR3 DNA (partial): TGTGCCAGCAGTGACGGGACAGGGGGCTCACCC. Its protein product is CASSDGTGGSP. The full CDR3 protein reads CASSDGTGGSPLHF.

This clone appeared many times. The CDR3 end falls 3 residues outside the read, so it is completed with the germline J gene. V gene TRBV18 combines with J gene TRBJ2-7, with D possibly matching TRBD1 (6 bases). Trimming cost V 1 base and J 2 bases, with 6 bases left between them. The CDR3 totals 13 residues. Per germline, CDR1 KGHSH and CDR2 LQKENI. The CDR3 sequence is CASSPQGAYEQYF. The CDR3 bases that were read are TGTGCCAGCTCACCACAGGGGGCCTACGAG. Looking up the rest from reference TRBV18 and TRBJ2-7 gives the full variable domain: NAGVMQNPRHLVRRRGQEARLRCSPMKGHSHVYWYRQLPEEGLKFMVYLQKENIIDESGMPKERFSAEFPKEGPSILRIQQVVRGDSAAYFCASSPQGAYEQYFGPGTRLTVT.

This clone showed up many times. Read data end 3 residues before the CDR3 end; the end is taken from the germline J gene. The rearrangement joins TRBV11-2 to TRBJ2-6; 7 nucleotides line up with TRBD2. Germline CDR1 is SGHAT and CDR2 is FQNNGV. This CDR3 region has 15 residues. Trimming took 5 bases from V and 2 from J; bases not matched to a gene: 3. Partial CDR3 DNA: TGTGCCAGCAGCAAACGGGGGGCTGGGGCCAACGTC. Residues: CASSKRGAGANV. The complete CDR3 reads CASSKRGAGANVLTF.

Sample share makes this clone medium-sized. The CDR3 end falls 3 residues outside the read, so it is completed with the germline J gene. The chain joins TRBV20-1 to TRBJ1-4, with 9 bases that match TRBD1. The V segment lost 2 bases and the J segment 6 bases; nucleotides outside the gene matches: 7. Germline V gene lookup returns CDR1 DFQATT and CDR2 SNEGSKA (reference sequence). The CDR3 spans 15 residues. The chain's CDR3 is CSARWATGGYEKLFF. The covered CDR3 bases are TGCAGTGCTAGATGGGCCACAGGGGGCTATGAAAAA.

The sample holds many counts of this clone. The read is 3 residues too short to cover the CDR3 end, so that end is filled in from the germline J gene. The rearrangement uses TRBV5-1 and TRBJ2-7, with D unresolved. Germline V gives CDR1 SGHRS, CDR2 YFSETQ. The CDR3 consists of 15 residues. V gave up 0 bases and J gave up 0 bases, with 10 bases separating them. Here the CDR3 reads CASSLDPSTSYEQYF. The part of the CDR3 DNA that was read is TGCGCCAGCAGCTTGGACCCCTCTACCTCCTACGAG.

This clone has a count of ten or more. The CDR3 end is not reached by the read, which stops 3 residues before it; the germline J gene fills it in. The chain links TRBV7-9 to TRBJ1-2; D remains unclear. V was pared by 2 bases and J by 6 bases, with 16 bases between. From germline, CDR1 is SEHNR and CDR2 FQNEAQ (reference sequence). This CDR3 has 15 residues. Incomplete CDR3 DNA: TGTGCCAGCAGCTTACTGGTCTCTACGATCGATGGC. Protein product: CASSLLVSTIDG. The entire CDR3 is CASSLLVSTIDGYTF.

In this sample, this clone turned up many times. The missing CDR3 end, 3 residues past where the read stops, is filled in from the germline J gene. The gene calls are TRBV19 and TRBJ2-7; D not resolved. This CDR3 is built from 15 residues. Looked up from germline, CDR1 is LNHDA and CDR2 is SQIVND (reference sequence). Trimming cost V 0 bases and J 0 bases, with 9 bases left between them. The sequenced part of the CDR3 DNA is TGTGCCAGTAGTATAGACTCAGGTACCTCCTACGAG. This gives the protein CASSIDSGTSYE. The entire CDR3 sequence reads CASSIDSGTSYEQYF.

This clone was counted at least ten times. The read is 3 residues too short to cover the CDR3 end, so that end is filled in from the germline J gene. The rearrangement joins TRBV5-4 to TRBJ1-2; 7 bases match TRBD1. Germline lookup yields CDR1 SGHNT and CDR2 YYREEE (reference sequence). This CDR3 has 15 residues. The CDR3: CASHHLKGAYNDYTF. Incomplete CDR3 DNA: TGTGCCAGCCATCACCTAAAGGGGGCTTACAATGAC.